These T cell receptor beta chains were read from a single sample in a study of naive and memory T cell subsets. TCRdb ran MiXCR on the UMI-ligation and nested PCR reads and lists one entry per CDR3 protein. This table holds around 30,000 distinct CDR3 sequences, 6.5% to 8% found once. The sequenced sample was skin, obtained from a tuberculin skin test site. These receptor sequences come from an adult in good health. Each CDR3 is given with its conserved first and last residue.

V gene: TRBV29-1; CDR3 protein: CSSRAGTTSLSGYTF
V gene: TRBV5-1; CDR3 protein: CASSLAVGPQAEAFF
V gene: TRBV20-1; CDR3 protein: CSADSGDFADTQYF
V gene: TRBV24-1; CDR3 protein: CATSETSTDTQYF
V gene: TRBV27; CDR3 protein: CASSSRGLESIEAFF
V gene: TRBV7-9; CDR3 protein: CASSLPSIVLAETTDTQYF
V gene: TRBV20-1; CDR3 protein: CSASRGGRDEQYF
V gene: TRBV5-4; CDR3 protein: CASSYSDRAYEQYF
V gene: TRBV3-1; CDR3 protein: CASSQDPAGSYEQYF
V gene: TRBV6-5; CDR3 protein: CASTLGGIGGELFF
V gene: TRBV2; CDR3 protein: CASQLTLTGPGLKETQYF
V gene: TRBV3-1; CDR3 protein: CASSQWGAIYEQYF
V gene: TRBV6-5; CDR3 protein: CASSYSTRGWSDTQYF
V gene: TRBV7-8; CDR3 protein: CASSLWGLAGVTYQETQYF
V gene: TRBV21-1; CDR3 protein: CASSKLAGADYNSPLHF
V gene: TRBV6-4; CDR3 protein: CASSDTTGATDTQYF
V gene: TRBV7-6; CDR3 protein: CASSLRGHREAFF
V gene: TRBV6-5; CDR3 protein: CASSWGAGATDTQYF